These T cell receptor beta chains were read from a single sample in a study of graft-versus-host responses after intestinal transplantation. Their target antigens are unknown. Profiled with immunoSEQ multiplex PCR; TCRdb holds only in-frame clones, not every one. This sample has 96,000 or so clones; around nine tenths occur once, and the top ten carry around 0.17%. Material: unstimulated CD4+ T cells sorted from spleen or lymph node cells, obtained before intestinal transplant. The source is a human donor who received an intestinal transplant. The CDR3 runs from the conserved cysteine through the conserved F or W. The D gene is left open where the match is weak. Expanded clones get a size class; other rows say once, few or many, or leave the size out.

TRBV5-1	TRBJ2-1	-	-	TGCGCCAGCAGCTTGGTCGCTAGCAATGAGCAGTTCTTC	CASSLVASNEQFF
TRBV9	TRBJ2-3	TRBD2	-	TGTGCCAGCAGCGCCGGACTAGCGGGGGGCGAAGATACGCAGTATTTT	CASSAGLAGGEDTQYF
TRBV19	TRBJ2-7	TRBD2	once	TGTGCCAGTTCTACTAGCGGGGATTACGAGCAGTACTTC	CASSTSGDYEQYF
TRBV6-1	TRBJ2-2	TRBD1	-	TGTGCCAGCAGTGAAGCGCTTCCCCAGGGGGCGGTCACCGGGGAGCTGTTTTTT	CASSEALPQGAVTGELFF
TRBV6-1	TRBJ1-6	-	-	TGTGCCAGCAGTGAATTTCGACAGGAGCTAGGTTCACCCCTCCACTTT	CASSEFRQELGSPLHF
TRBV7-3	TRBJ2-7	TRBD1	-	TGTGCCAGCAGCTTAAAGCACAGGGGGCACGAGCAGTACTTC	CASSLKHRGHEQYF
TRBV19	TRBJ2-7	-	-	TGTGCCAGTAGTATAATTGGTGGCTCCCCGGGTTACGAGCAGTACTTC	CASSIIGGSPGYEQYF
TRBV9	TRBJ1-2	-	once	TGTGCCAGCCGGAGCCAGGGAGGCCTTAACTATGGCTACACCTTC	CASRSQGGLNYGYTF
TRBV6-6	TRBJ1-5	TRBD1	-	TGTGCCAGCAGGGGACAGGGGAATCAGCCCCAGCATTTT	CASRGQGNQPQHF
TRBV5-1	TRBJ2-7	-	-	TGCGCCAGCAGCTTTAGATCTTCCTACGAGCAGTACTTC	CASSFRSSYEQYF
TRBV5-1	TRBJ1-1	TRBD1	-	TGCGCCAGCAGCCCGGACAGGTCGGACACTGAAGCTTTCTTT	CASSPDRSDTEAFF
TRBV19	TRBJ2-2	TRBD2	-	TGTGCCAGTAGTACTTTAGCGGGAGGTCGCGGGGAGCTGTTTTTT	CASSTLAGGRGELFF
TRBV5-1	TRBJ2-7	-	-	TGCGCCAGCAGTAGCTCCGGGACACCACCGTACTTC	CASSSSGTPPYF
TRBV6-5	TRBJ2-7	-	-	TGTGCCAGCAGGACCACAGGAGGGCTGCACGAGCAGTACTTC	CASRTTGGLHEQYF
TRBV7-9	TRBJ1-2	TRBD1	-	TGTGCCAGCAGTTTCCGTGCTGGGGACAGGGACCATGGCTACACCTTC	CASSFRAGDRDHGYTF
TRBV6-4	TRBJ1-2	-	-	TGTGCCAGCAGGCCGGGACACTCAGCTAACTATGGCTACACCTTC	CASRPGHSANYGYTF
TRBV5-4	TRBJ1-1	-	-	TGTGCCAGCAGCATCCTAGGAGGGGAGACTGAAGCTTTCTTT	CASSILGGETEAFF
TRBV28	TRBJ2-7	-	-	TGTGCCAGCAGGAAAACTGACTCCTACGAGCAGTACTTC	CASRKTDSYEQYF
TRBV7-9	TRBJ2-5	-	-	TGTGCCAGCAGCTTAGCCGGGGGAGGAGAGACCCAGTACTTC	CASSLAGGGETQYF
TRBV29-1	TRBJ1-1	-	-	TGCAGCGTTGAAGAATGGAACAGCAAAGCTTTCTTT	CSVEEWNSKAFF
TRBV6-5	TRBJ2-1	TRBD2	-	TGTGCCAGCAGTTCCCTGGGACTAGTTAGGTCCGGTGAGCAGTTCTTC	CASSSLGLVRSGEQFF
TRBV10-1	TRBJ2-3	TRBD2	-	TGCGCCAGCAGTCTTAGCGGGAGAGTCCCAGATACGCAGTATTTT	CASSLSGRVPDTQYF
TRBV29-1	TRBJ1-5	-	-	TGCAGCGCGACCGGGACGATGGAGGGTCCCCAGCATTTT	CSATGTMEGPQHF
TRBV9	TRBJ1-3	-	-	TGTGCCAGCAGCGTAGTGGGGGGATCTGGAAACACCATATATTTT	CASSVVGGSGNTIYF
TRBV10-2	TRBJ2-3	-	-	TGCGCCAGCCGATTTCTGGAAGCGGACACAGATACGCAGTATTTT	CASRFLEADTDTQYF
TRBV4-1	TRBJ2-1	TRBD2	-	TGCGCCAGCAGCCAAGAGAGTGGCGGGGGGGCGATATGGAATGAGCAGTTCTTC	CASSQESGGGAIWNEQFF
TRBV28	TRBJ1-5	-	-	TGTGCCAGCAGCACAGGAACCCGCAATCAGCCCCAGCATTTT	CASSTGTRNQPQHF
TRBV6-5	TRBJ1-2	TRBD1	-	TGTGCCAGCAGACCGGGGACAGCCTATGGCTACACCTTC	CASRPGTAYGYTF
TRBV30	TRBJ2-7	-	-	TGTGCCTGGAGTCCGGTCAGGGGAGAAGAATACGAGCAGTACTTC	CAWSPVRGEEYEQYF
TRBV5-8	TRBJ1-4	-	-	TGTGCCAGCAGCTTGGCCGGAATGGCATTGTCGGGGACTAATGAAAAACTGTTTTTT	CASSLAGMALSGTNEKLFF
TRBV10-2	TRBJ2-3	-	-	TGCGCCAGCAGTGGGACACAGGGTCGTGGCACAGATACGCAGTATTTT	CASSGTQGRGTDTQYF
TRBV6-1	TRBJ1-3	-	-	TGTGCCAGCAGTGAACCTACAGGGAGTGGAAACACCATATATTTT	CASSEPTGSGNTIYF
TRBV5-6	TRBJ1-2	-	once	TGTGCCAGCAGCTTGGCGCAGGGAAGCTATGGCTACACCTTC	CASSLAQGSYGYTF
TRBV7-2	TRBJ2-7	TRBD2	once	TGTGCCAGCAGCGTCCGGGGGGGGGAAGAGGCCTACGAGCAGTACTTC	CASSVRGGEEAYEQYF
TRBV4-2	TRBJ2-4	-	-	TGTGCCAGCAGCCAAGAACTAGCCAAAAACATTCAGTACTTC	CASSQELAKNIQYF
TRBV5-1	TRBJ2-7	-	-	TGCGCCAGCAGCCCGATCCGAACCAGGGACTACGAGCAGTACTTC	CASSPIRTRDYEQYF
TRBV30	TRBJ2-3	TRBD2	-	TGTGCCTGCGGCGGGGGTTCTATTGGAACGCAGTATTTT	CACGGGSIGTQYF
TRBV7-3	TRBJ1-1	TRBD1	-	TGTGCCAGCAGCTTAAAGTACGACAGGGGGCATACTGAAGCTTTCTTT	CASSLKYDRGHTEAFF
TRBV5-1	TRBJ2-1	-	-	TGCGCCAGCAGCTTGATTGGTCTAACCTACAATGAGCAGTTCTTC	CASSLIGLTYNEQFF
TRBV6-1	TRBJ2-7	TRBD1	-	TGTGCCAGCAGTGAAGGTGGGGACAGGTACGAGCAGTACTTC	CASSEGGDRYEQYF
TRBV15	TRBJ2-7	TRBD2	once	TGTGCCACCAGCAGAGATCATCTCTCGACTAGCGGGGAGCAGTACTTC	CATSRDHLSTSGEQYF
TRBV28	TRBJ2-7	TRBD2	-	TGTGCCAGCAGGGTTACAGCGGGAGAAGGCGAGCAGTACTTC	CASRVTAGEGEQYF